The 26 T cell receptor beta chains listed next were all sequenced from one sample in a study of CD8+ T cells in alopecia areata. Investigators isolated RNA and reverse transcribed it into cDNA to act as the sequencing template. The table came from immunoSEQ multiplex PCR; TCRdb's copy has only in-frame clones and leaves some out. In the table there are 130,000 or so clones, roughly 57% of which are singletons. The treatment: oral pan-JAK inhibitor, 5-10 mg twice daily. The sample was CD4+ T cells sorted from blood, taken at week 4, from a patient treated with tofacitinib. The receptors were sampled from a human donor with alopecia areata.

The chain links TRBV30 to TRBJ1-1, with TRBD1 as a possible D gene (5 bases). Germline CDR1 reads GTSNPN; CDR2 reads SVGIG (reference sequence). This CDR3 contains 15 residues. Trimming took 3 bases from V and 9 from J, leaving 23 bases between them. CDR3 loop: CAWRIPGASMAQAFF. CDR3 in DNA: TGTGCCTGGAGGATCCCCGGGGCGTCCATGGCGCAAGCTTTCTTT.

The chain is built from TRBV29-1 and TRBJ2-3, with 8 bases aligning to TRBD2. The CDR3 length is 14 residues. V shed 2 bases and J 1 base; nucleotides not matched to a gene: 2. Germline values: CDR1 SQVTM, CDR2 ANQGSEA. The CDR3 nucleotides read TGCAGCGTTGAAACCGGGAGGGGCACAGATACGCAGTATTTT. Residues: CSVETGRGTDTQYF.

In its sample, this clone was seen once. This chain connects TRBV27 to TRBJ1-1; 8 bases are shared with TRBD1. The germline gives CDR1 MNHEY, CDR2 SMNVEV (reference sequence). The CDR3 totals 15 residues. Trimming at V came to 5 bases and at J to 1 base, leaving 6 bases not matched to a gene. The chain's CDR3 is CASSSLGTGNTEAFF. CDR3 bases: TGTGCCAGCAGTAGTTTAGGGACAGGGAACACTGAAGCTTTCTTT.

This clone was picked up a small number of times. The chain couples TRBV6-5 to TRBJ1-6, with D perhaps TRBD1 (5 bases). V lost 4 bases to trimming and J lost 3 bases, with 13 bases between them. The germline gives CDR1 MNHEY, CDR2 SVGAGI. This CDR3 contains 16 residues. The CDR3 DNA is TGTGCCAGCAGTTCCCAAGGACATCTCTATAATTCACCCCTCCACTTT. This codes for CASSSQGHLYNSPLHF.

J is TRBJ2-3 and V is TRBV29-1, with 12 nucleotides matching TRBD2. Unmatched junction bases numbered 9, after V lost 6 bases and J lost 2 bases. CDR3 length: 16 residues. Germline lookup yields CDR1 SQVTM and CDR2 ANQGSEA. The chain's CDR3 is CSVPSGGADFTDTQYF. In nucleotides, the CDR3 is TGCAGCGTCCCTAGCGGGGGGGCCGATTTCACAGATACGCAGTATTTT.

This clone has a handful of counts. One end of the junction fails to match germline, which may point to a read error. The chain joins TRBV10-3 to TRBJ2-2; 11 bases line up with TRBD2. The V gene's germline CDR1 is ENHRY and CDR2 SYGVKD. The CDR3 runs to 18 residues. The CDR3 here is CAINSGLAGGGDTGELFF. The CDR3 bases are TGTGCGATCAACTCCGGGCTAGCGGGAGGAGGGGACACCGGGGAGCTGTTTTTT.

This clone was counted a few times. This sequence joins TRBV14 and TRBJ2-7; D is unresolved. V was pared by 2 bases and J by 4 bases, with 9 bases between. Looked up from germline, CDR1 is SGHDN and CDR2 is FVKESK. This CDR3 has 13 amino acids. CDR3: CASSQLGVYEQYF. DNA of the CDR3: TGTGCCAGCAGCCAACTTGGTGTGTACGAGCAGTACTTC.

The chain recombines TRBV4-1 with TRBJ2-6, with a possible D match to TRBD1 (7 bases). The CDR3 covers 17 residues. Per germline, CDR1 MGHRA and CDR2 YSYEKL. V was cut by 3 bases and J by 1 base, with 13 bases left in between. CDR3 region: CASSQEGASSGANVLTF. The DNA of the CDR3 is TGCGCCAGCAGCCAGGAGGGGGCTAGTTCTGGGGCCAACGTCCTGACTTTC.

This clone has only one observation. This chain joins TRBV29-1 and TRBJ2-5; no clear D. V gave up 7 bases and J gave up 5 bases, with 8 bases separating them. Germline V CDR1 and CDR2: SQVTM, ANQGSEA. The CDR3 extends over 10 amino acids. The CDR3 sequence: CSASHETQYF. The CDR3 DNA reads TGCAGCGCCTCGCACGAGACCCAGTACTTC.

This clone was seen a single time. V usage is TRBV18 and J usage is TRBJ2-7; D gene unclear. Germline CDR1 reads KGHSH; CDR2 reads LQKENI. This CDR3 is 15 amino acids long. With 2 bases removed from V and 0 bases from J, the gap between germline ends came to 11 bases. DNA of the CDR3: TGTGCCAGCTCACCAGGGTCAGGTGACTCCTACGAGCAGTACTTC. Protein sequence: CASSPGSGDSYEQYF.

The CDR3 sequence: CASSLGTSGYEQYF. The CDR3 DNA sequence: TGCGCCAGCAGCTTGGGGACTAGCGGCTACGAGCAGTACTTC. This chain joins TRBV5-1 and TRBJ2-7; TRBD2 aligns across 10 bases. The CDR3 consists of 14 residues. Unmatched junction bases numbered 0, after V lost 0 bases and J lost 3 bases. Germline V gene lookup returns CDR1 SGHRS and CDR2 YFSETQ.

This clone has just a few counts. The V gene is TRBV7-2, the J gene TRBJ2-3; D gene unclear. The germline V gene has CDR1 SGHTA and CDR2 FQGNSA. This CDR3 spans 15 amino acids. Trimming took 4 bases from V and 4 from J, leaving 15 bases between them. The CDR3: CASSSVEAGPDTQYF. The CDR3 DNA reads TGTGCCAGCAGCTCGGTGGAAGCTGGTCCAGATACGCAGTATTTT.

This clone was picked up a small number of times. This chain links TRBV11-2 with TRBJ2-1; the D is unclear. Germline-derived CDR1 and CDR2 are SGHAT and FQNNGV. Trimming removed 4 bases at V and 2 bases at J, with 18 bases between. The CDR3 runs to 17 residues. The CDR3 sequence: CASSSLPVSAAYNEQFF. Written as DNA, the CDR3 is TGTGCCAGCAGCTCGCTCCCCGTCAGCGCGGCCTACAATGAGCAGTTCTTC. Filled out from reference TRBV11-2 and TRBJ2-1, the complete variable domain reads EAGVAQSPRYKIIEKRQSVAFWCNPISGHATLYWYQQILGQGPKLLIQFQNNGVVDDSQLPKDRFSAERLKGVDSTLKIQPAKLEDSAVYLCASSSLPVSAAYNEQFFGPGTRLTVL.

The chain couples TRBV18 to TRBJ2-7; D ambiguous. The CDR3 spans 12 residues. Trimming pared 3 bases from V and 0 bases from J, leaving 3 bases between. The germline V gene has CDR1 KGHSH and CDR2 LQKENI. The CDR3 coding sequence is TGTGCCAGCTCACCCGACTCCTACGAGCAGTACTTC. Translated: CASSPDSYEQYF.

The CDR3 region is CASSQGQTNYGYTF. In DNA, the CDR3 is TGTGCCAGCAGCCAGGGACAGACTAACTATGGCTACACCTTC. The chain uses TRBV7-9 and TRBJ1-2; TRBD1 aligns across 7 bases. J was trimmed by 0 bases and V by 5 bases; bases with no gene match: 3. The CDR3 is 14 residues long. Germline CDR1 is SEHNR and CDR2 is FQNEAQ (reference sequence).

The chain joins TRBV15 to TRBJ2-1; D remains unclear. V gave up 4 bases and J gave up 9 bases, with 25 bases separating them. This CDR3 contains 17 residues. CDR1 LNHNV and CDR2 YYDKDF come from the germline V gene (reference sequence). CDR3 sequence: CATSNLRPHLSLGEQFF. The CDR3 DNA sequence: TGTGCCACCAGCAACCTAAGGCCTCACCTTTCCCTTGGTGAGCAGTTCTTC.

The rearrangement joins TRBV5-1 to TRBJ1-2; D perhaps matches TRBD1 (5 bases). This CDR3 spans 15 amino acids. Germline CDR1 SGHRS, CDR2 YFSETQ. The V end lost 0 bases, the J end lost 2 bases, and 11 bases lay between the germline ends. This chain's CDR3 is CASSLDRTENYGYTF. CDR3 in DNA: TGCGCCAGCAGCTTGGACAGGACTGAGAACTATGGCTACACCTTC.

In its sample, this clone was seen a few times. This sequence joins TRBV30 and TRBJ1-2; D is ambiguous. Germline CDR1 GTSNPN, CDR2 SVGIG (reference sequence). CDR3 size: 12 residues. The V end was cut by 2 bases, the J end by 8 bases, with 12 bases between. The DNA for the CDR3 is TGTGCCTGGAGTCGACAAAGTGGGGGCTACACCTTC. This gives the protein CAWSRQSGGYTF.

This chain uses TRBV11-2 with TRBJ1-5; a weak D match, TRBD1 (6 bases). Trimming cost V 0 bases and J 7 bases, with 16 bases left between them. The CDR3 length is 16 residues. Germline V gene sequence: CDR1 SGHAT, CDR2 FQNNGV. The CDR3 DNA sequence: TGTGCCAGCAGCTTAGATGGGATGAGGGGGTACCAGCCCCAGCATTTT. Translating gives CASSLDGMRGYQPQHF.

The rearrangement joins TRBV5-1 to TRBJ2-5; 9 bases line up with TRBD1. From germline, CDR1 is SGHRS and CDR2 YFSETQ. This CDR3 region has 14 residues. Trimming took 4 bases from V and 2 from J; bases not matched to a gene: 3. The CDR3 sequence is CASSPGTGQETQYF. The CDR3 DNA sequence: TGCGCCAGCAGCCCGGGGACAGGGCAAGAGACCCAGTACTTC.

This chain joins TRBV10-2 and TRBJ2-7; the match to TRBD1 covers 7 bases. V dropped 7 bases and J dropped 2; count of bases not matched to a gene: 5. Germline CDR1 is WSHSY and CDR2 is SAAADI. The CDR3 runs to 13 residues. The CDR3 is CASIGQAAYEQYF. The DNA of the CDR3 is TGCGCCAGCATCGGACAGGCCGCCTACGAGCAGTACTTC.

In DNA form, the CDR3 reads TGTGCCAGCAGCAAGGAATTAGCTAACTATGGCTACACCTTC. This encodes CASSKELANYGYTF. The chain recombines TRBV21-1 with TRBJ1-2. TRBV21-1 is shown as a pseudogene. CDR3 length equals 14 residues.

The J gene is TRBJ1-5, the V gene TRBV25-1, with D uncertain. V shed 2 bases and J shed 6 bases, with 5 bases lying between them. This CDR3 comprises 12 residues. CDR1 and CDR2 (germline): MGHDK, SYGVNS. This CDR3 reads CASSEGGQPQHF. The CDR3 coding sequence is TGTGCCAGCAGTGAAGGAGGTCAGCCCCAGCATTTT.

V is TRBV4-3 and J is TRBJ2-1, with D perhaps given as TRBD1 or TRBD2 (6 bases each). Trimming removed 2 bases at V and 6 bases at J, with 14 bases between. The CDR3 runs to 15 residues. Germline V gene data show CDR1 as LGHNA and CDR2 as YSLEER. CDR3 sequence reads: CASSQIGGAGNEQFF. In DNA form, the CDR3 reads TGCGCCAGCAGCCAAATCGGGGGCGCAGGCAATGAGCAGTTCTTC.

This clone was counted a few times. This chain connects TRBV7-6 to TRBJ2-7, with 8 nucleotides matching TRBD2. Germline V gives CDR1 SGHVS, CDR2 FNYEAQ. The CDR3 length is 17 residues. Unmatched junction bases numbered 12, after V lost 5 bases and J lost 0 bases. CDR3 sequence reads: CASSPLMGLVGSYEQYF. The CDR3 DNA sequence: TGTGCCAGCAGCCCCCTAATGGGACTAGTCGGCTCCTACGAGCAGTACTTC.

This clone has only a few counts. The gene calls are TRBV9 and TRBJ1-1; D gene ambiguous. CDR1 and CDR2 (germline): SGDLS, YYNGEE. CDR3 size: 14 residues. V was cut by 0 bases and J by 0 bases, with 6 bases left in between. The CDR3, as DNA: TGTGCCAGCAGCGTAGCTACGATGAACACTGAAGCTTTCTTT. It yields the protein CASSVATMNTEAFF.